This is a list of T cell receptor beta chains from one sample in a study of technical replicates of blood from a handful of donors. Clones were read by immunoSEQ multiplex PCR, and TCRdb kept only the in-frame ones, dropping some. This table holds approximately 81,000 clones, approximately 96% found once. The sample was T cells isolated from PBMCs. These receptors were taken from a human donor in good health. CDR3s leave out the opening cysteine and the closing phenylalanine or tryptophan. Fields, in order: J gene, clone size, V gene, D gene, CDR3 protein. The D gene is left open where the match is weak. Size is stated for part of the rows, as once, few or many counts, or as a class when the clone is expanded.

J gene: TRBJ2-2; clone size: -; V gene: TRBV7-2; D gene: TRBD2; CDR3 protein: ASSLVAGVKFSGELF
J gene: TRBJ1-1; clone size: once; V gene: TRBV19; D gene: -; CDR3 protein: ASSIRGGLDTEAF
J gene: TRBJ2-5; clone size: -; V gene: TRBV29-1; D gene: -; CDR3 protein: SVEGAGVRETQY
J gene: TRBJ2-7; clone size: -; V gene: TRBV19; D gene: TRBD1; CDR3 protein: ASSIAGTETAYEQY
J gene: TRBJ2-7; clone size: -; V gene: TRBV27; D gene: -; CDR3 protein: ASSYEGDRFYEQY
J gene: TRBJ2-7; clone size: -; V gene: TRBV5-6; D gene: -; CDR3 protein: ASGLRGYEQY
J gene: TRBJ2-3; clone size: -; V gene: TRBV4-1; D gene: TRBD2; CDR3 protein: ASSQLGLAGGHQNTDTQY
J gene: TRBJ2-7; clone size: -; V gene: TRBV10-3; D gene: TRBD2; CDR3 protein: AISGPSGGVYEQY
J gene: TRBJ2-7; clone size: once; V gene: TRBV19; D gene: TRBD1; CDR3 protein: ASSIDGTVGYEQY
J gene: TRBJ2-2; clone size: -; V gene: TRBV6-6; D gene: TRBD2; CDR3 protein: ASNGSGRRGGELF
J gene: TRBJ2-1; clone size: -; V gene: TRBV7-6; D gene: TRBD2; CDR3 protein: ASSPPISGRAPNEQF
J gene: TRBJ2-3; clone size: -; V gene: TRBV28; D gene: TRBD1; CDR3 protein: ASSLSLGDRGTDTQY
J gene: TRBJ1-2; clone size: -; V gene: TRBV5-1; D gene: TRBD1; CDR3 protein: ASSSPPDRIYYGYT
J gene: TRBJ1-1; clone size: once; V gene: TRBV28; D gene: -; CDR3 protein: ASSLPQDTEAF
J gene: TRBJ1-4; clone size: once; V gene: TRBV6-5; D gene: -; CDR3 protein: ASSYSGGATNEKLF
J gene: TRBJ2-1; clone size: -; V gene: TRBV30; D gene: TRBD2; CDR3 protein: AWSSGGDYNEQF
J gene: TRBJ2-3; clone size: -; V gene: TRBV2; D gene: TRBD2; CDR3 protein: ASTNGLAGTDTQY
J gene: TRBJ1-4; clone size: -; V gene: TRBV19; D gene: TRBD1; CDR3 protein: ASSTTGGSEKLF
J gene: TRBJ1-1; clone size: once; V gene: TRBV7-9; D gene: -; CDR3 protein: ASSPPGDTEAF
J gene: TRBJ2-1; clone size: -; V gene: TRBV9; D gene: -; CDR3 protein: ASSVDSVSYNEQF
J gene: TRBJ2-1; clone size: once; V gene: TRBV27; D gene: TRBD2; CDR3 protein: ASSLSGEGNYNEQF
J gene: TRBJ1-4; clone size: -; V gene: TRBV18; D gene: -; CDR3 protein: ASSERFEPNEKLF
J gene: TRBJ1-5; clone size: -; V gene: TRBV6-5; D gene: TRBD1; CDR3 protein: ASSLEGTGHQPQH
J gene: TRBJ2-7; clone size: -; V gene: TRBV6-6; D gene: TRBD2; CDR3 protein: ASSYRTSGVPEQY
J gene: TRBJ2-1; clone size: -; V gene: TRBV27; D gene: -; CDR3 protein: ASSRRDTYNEQF
J gene: TRBJ2-3; clone size: -; V gene: TRBV4-1; D gene: -; CDR3 protein: ASSQRWTRATDTQY
J gene: TRBJ2-7; clone size: -; V gene: TRBV13; D gene: TRBD1; CDR3 protein: ASSRGLSSYEQY
J gene: TRBJ1-1; clone size: -; V gene: TRBV5-1; D gene: -; CDR3 protein: ASSLYQATEAF
J gene: TRBJ2-7; clone size: -; V gene: TRBV7-9; D gene: -; CDR3 protein: ASSFSGSYEQY
J gene: TRBJ2-1; clone size: -; V gene: TRBV19; D gene: -; CDR3 protein: ASTPLASSSNEQF
J gene: TRBJ2-5; clone size: -; V gene: TRBV28; D gene: TRBD2; CDR3 protein: ASSFPLAGHQETQY
J gene: TRBJ1-2; clone size: -; V gene: TRBV7-9; D gene: TRBD1; CDR3 protein: ASSFPIDREAYGYT
J gene: TRBJ1-5; clone size: once; V gene: TRBV19; D gene: -; CDR3 protein: ASSSVGHQPQH
J gene: TRBJ1-1; clone size: few; V gene: TRBV29-1; D gene: TRBD1; CDR3 protein: SFRDSVVRG
J gene: TRBJ2-7; clone size: once; V gene: TRBV7-2; D gene: TRBD1; CDR3 protein: ASSYSTGGYEQY
J gene: TRBJ2-1; clone size: -; V gene: TRBV5-1; D gene: TRBD2; CDR3 protein: ASSGGSGGSYNEQF
J gene: TRBJ1-5; clone size: -; V gene: TRBV19; D gene: -; CDR3 protein: ATRGGVSTYQPQH
J gene: TRBJ1-4; clone size: -; V gene: TRBV19; D gene: -; CDR3 protein: ASSITGYNEKLF
J gene: TRBJ1-1; clone size: -; V gene: TRBV5-1; D gene: -; CDR3 protein: ASNQGSKSTEAF
J gene: TRBJ1-3; clone size: once; V gene: TRBV4-2; D gene: -; CDR3 protein: ASSQGTASGNTIY
J gene: TRBJ1-1; clone size: -; V gene: TRBV5-6; D gene: -; CDR3 protein: ASSLGFGTTTQAF
J gene: TRBJ1-5; clone size: -; V gene: TRBV4-1; D gene: TRBD1; CDR3 protein: ASSQPDRAQPQH
J gene: TRBJ2-2; clone size: -; V gene: TRBV7-9; D gene: -; CDR3 protein: ASSLVWQGVGELF
J gene: TRBJ1-6; clone size: -; V gene: TRBV23-1; D gene: -; CDR3 protein: ASSQSEQRGACSPLH
J gene: TRBJ2-7; clone size: -; V gene: TRBV4-1; D gene: -; CDR3 protein: ASSQGAAGKDYEQY
J gene: TRBJ2-1; clone size: -; V gene: TRBV7-6; D gene: -; CDR3 protein: ASSLAESSYNEQF
J gene: TRBJ1-4; clone size: -; V gene: TRBV29-1; D gene: -; CDR3 protein: SVGSGNNEKLF
J gene: TRBJ2-7; clone size: -; V gene: TRBV28; D gene: -; CDR3 protein: ASSLWEGFREQY
J gene: TRBJ1-6; clone size: -; V gene: TRBV9; D gene: TRBD1; CDR3 protein: ASSGGGRGLSSPLH
J gene: TRBJ1-2; clone size: -; V gene: TRBV4-1; D gene: -; CDR3 protein: ASSQDRFRTANYGYT
J gene: TRBJ2-1; clone size: -; V gene: TRBV11-3; D gene: TRBD1; CDR3 protein: ASSAGDRSYNEQF
J gene: TRBJ1-2; clone size: -; V gene: TRBV29-1; D gene: TRBD1; CDR3 protein: SVDRGRNYGYT
J gene: TRBJ1-3; clone size: once; V gene: TRBV7-7; D gene: -; CDR3 protein: ASSPGQTSGNTIY
J gene: TRBJ2-7; clone size: -; V gene: TRBV4-1; D gene: -; CDR3 protein: ASSQEQTEVSYEQY
J gene: TRBJ2-7; clone size: -; V gene: TRBV7-9; D gene: TRBD1; CDR3 protein: AFRTGKSYEQY
J gene: TRBJ1-4; clone size: -; V gene: TRBV7-9; D gene: TRBD1; CDR3 protein: ASSLLQGAHKLF
J gene: TRBJ1-5; clone size: -; V gene: TRBV27; D gene: TRBD1; CDR3 protein: ASSWGTGAQPQH
J gene: TRBJ2-1; clone size: -; V gene: TRBV29-1; D gene: -; CDR3 protein: SVNLRGRAYNEQF
J gene: TRBJ2-7; clone size: once; V gene: TRBV10-3; D gene: TRBD2; CDR3 protein: AISESPLAGSSYEQY
J gene: TRBJ2-7; clone size: -; V gene: TRBV27; D gene: -; CDR3 protein: ASSLKGANYEQY